The 6 T cell receptor beta chains below were found in one sample sequenced in a study of PD-1 blockade in classical Hodgkin lymphoma. Each and every patient relapsed after autologous stem cell transplantation, and patients got differing brentuximab vedotin exposure. Sequencing used immunoSEQ multiplex PCR; TCRdb keeps in-frame clones, though not all of them. Of about 36,000 clones listed, approximately 69% were seen once; the top ten hold 13% to 15%. The specimen was peripheral blood mononuclear cells (PBMCs), collected before the second cycle of nivolumab. Every receptor here comes from a human donor with classical Hodgkin lymphoma.

The gene calls are TRBV4-2 and TRBJ1-4; possible D gene TRBD1, 5 bases. The CDR3 is 14 residues long. V lost 0 bases and J lost 6, with 8 bases in between. Per the germline V gene, CDR1 is LGHNA and CDR2 is YNFKEQ. This CDR3 is CASSQDRVDEKLFF. CDR3 sequence (DNA): TGTGCCAGCAGCCAAGACAGGGTAGATGAAAAACTGTTTTTT.

In DNA, the CDR3 is TGTGCCAGCAGCTTAGGGACAGTCCAAGAGACCCAGTACTTC. It yields the protein CASSLGTVQETQYF. The chain joins TRBV11-2 to TRBJ2-5, with a possible D match to TRBD1 (6 bases). Trimming removed 1 base at V and 1 base at J, with 7 bases between. CDR3 length: 14 residues. Germline CDR1 is SGHAT and CDR2 is FQNNGV.

V gene TRBV9 combines with J gene TRBJ2-5, with no clear D. The CDR3 is made up of 11 amino acids. CDR1 SGDLS and CDR2 YYNGEE come from the germline V gene. Trimming stripped 4 bases from V and 5 bases from J, with 6 bases between. CDR3 nucleotides: TGTGCCAGCAGCCCGTATGAGACCCAGTACTTC. This translates into CASSPYETQYF.

This chain joins TRBV25-1 and TRBJ2-7; 10 positions match TRBD2. The CDR3 is 13 amino acids. V dropped 8 bases and J dropped 3; count of bases not matched to a gene: 4. Per germline, CDR1 MGHDK and CDR2 SYGVNS. In nucleotides, the CDR3 is TGTGCCAGCGTAGCGGGAGGCAACTACGAGCAGTACTTC. Its translation is CASVAGGNYEQYF.

The rearrangement uses TRBV6-5 and TRBJ2-7; 7 bases fit TRBD1. CDR3 length: 15 amino acids. Germline V CDR1 and CDR2: MNHEY, SVGAGI. The V segment lost 3 bases and the J segment 4 bases; nucleotides outside the gene matches: 9. CDR3 coding DNA: TGTGCCAGCAGTTATGGACAGGTCGGGGTATACGAGCAGTACTTC. Translation: CASSYGQVGVYEQYF.

This chain uses TRBV4-3 with TRBJ2-5; the D gene is possibly TRBD1 (5 bases). This CDR3 has 14 residues. The germline V gene has CDR1 LGHNA and CDR2 YSLEER. Trimming pared 3 bases from V and 11 bases from J, leaving 19 bases between. CDR3 region: CASSQDDWNRKQYF. The CDR3 region has the DNA TGCGCCAGCAGCCAGGACGACTGGAACAGGAAGCAGTACTTC.